Listed below are T cell receptor beta chains from one sample, sequenced in a study of identical twins. TCRdb reanalysed the 5' RACE reads using MiXCR and keeps one entry per CDR3 protein. Of roughly 280,000 distinct CDR3 sequences detected, roughly 10% appear once; the ten largest clones hold approximately 7%. This same sample was also part of a study on yellow fever vaccine responses in identical twins.

The sequenced sample consisted of CD8+ T cells sorted from blood. The source of these receptors is a woman aged 18-29 years in good health. Both conserved end residues are part of each CDR3. D genes are given only for firm matches. Clone size is not always given. Where it is, it says once, few, many or a class for expanded clones.

TRBD1,many,TRBV20-1,TRBJ2-2,CSARVVRDRSVGELFF,TGCAGTGCTAGAGTTGTGCGGGACAGGTCCGTCGGGGAGCTGTTTTTT
TRBD2,few,TRBV9,TRBJ2-3,CASSVSGGAMDTQYF,TGTGCCAGCAGCGTTAGCGGGGGGGCGATGGATACGCAGTATTTT
NA,many,TRBV15,TRBJ1-1,CATRLGRKAFF,TGTGCCACCAGACTGGGACGTAAGGCTTTCTTT
TRBD1,NA,TRBV18,TRBJ2-5,CASSPGQGAQETQYF,TGTGCCAGCTCACCTGGACAGGGGGCCCAAGAGACCCAGTACTTC
NA,many,TRBV5-1,TRBJ2-3,CASRQDGRTDTQYF,TGCGCCAGCAGGCAAGACGGCCGCACAGATACGCAGTATTTT
NA,few,TRBV7-2,TRBJ2-7,CASSPGYDEQYF,TGTGCCAGCAGCCCGGGGTACGACGAGCAGTACTTC
TRBD2,many,TRBV4-2,TRBJ2-3,CASSQDPPSGNTDTQYF,TGTGCCAGCAGCCAAGATCCCCCTAGCGGGAACACAGATACGCAGTATTTT
NA,NA,TRBV20-1,TRBJ1-5,CSAWQPLGNQPQHF,TGCAGTGCTTGGCAACCCTTAGGTAATCAGCCCCAGCATTTT
TRBD2,many,TRBV6-2/TRBV6-3,TRBJ2-1,CASSQREWTRNEQFF,TGTGCCAGCAGTCAGCGGGAGTGGACCAGGAATGAGCAGTTCTTC
TRBD1,NA,TRBV19,TRBJ2-2,CASSPDRELAGELFF,TGTGCCAGTAGCCCGGACAGGGAGTTGGCCGGGGAGCTGTTTTTT
TRBD2,NA,TRBV10-3,TRBJ2-1,CAIRLAGGEQFF,TGTGCCATCAGGCTAGCGGGAGGGGAGCAGTTCTTC
NA,many,TRBV15,TRBJ2-1,CATSLPGEYNEQFF,TGTGCCACCAGCCTTCCCGGGGAGTACAATGAGCAGTTCTTC
TRBD2,NA,TRBV11-2,TRBJ2-1,CASSSGRTSYNEQFF,TGTGCCAGCAGCTCCGGGAGGACATCGTACAATGAGCAGTTCTTC
NA,few,TRBV13,TRBJ2-1,CASRPRGISYNEQFF,TGTGCCAGCAGGCCTCGGGGTATCTCCTACAATGAGCAGTTCTTC
NA,few,TRBV20-1,TRBJ2-5,CSARDQTERETQYF,TGCAGTGCTAGAGATCAGACTGAAAGAGAGACCCAGTACTTC
TRBD1,few,TRBV11-3,TRBJ2-1,CASSPRTGGGYNEQFF,TGTGCCAGCAGCCCCCGGACAGGGGGCGGTTACAATGAGCAGTTCTTC
TRBD1,NA,TRBV25-1,TRBJ2-5,CASSDLQGAQETQYF,TGTGCCAGCAGTGACCTACAGGGGGCTCAAGAGACCCAGTACTTC
NA,many,TRBV27,TRBJ2-7,CASSLSLHYEQYF,TGTGCCAGCAGCCTGTCCCTCCACTACGAGCAGTACTTC
TRBD1,many,TRBV7-9,TRBJ2-5,CASRQQGFQETQYF,TGTGCCAGCAGGCAACAGGGGTTTCAAGAGACCCAGTACTTC
TRBD2,few,TRBV7-2,TRBJ2-1,CASSLVTSPEQFF,TGTGCCAGCAGCTTAGTGACTAGCCCGGAGCAGTTCTTC
NA,NA,TRBV29-1,TRBJ1-2,CSVEEGGGYTF,TGCAGCGTTGAGGAGGGCGGCGGCTACACCTTC
TRBD2,NA,TRBV10-2,TRBJ2-7,CASRLAGQGLAGEPVSYEQYF,TGCGCCAGCAGATTGGCAGGCCAGGGACTAGCGGGAGAACCCGTCTCCTACGAGCAGTACTTC
NA,NA,TRBV28,TRBJ2-4,CASSSHGGTWVKNIQYF,TGTGCCAGCAGTTCCCACGGCGGGACTTGGGTAAAAAACATTCAGTACTTC
NA,NA,TRBV30,TRBJ2-7,CAGGGSYEQYF,TGTGCCGGGGGCGGATCCTACGAGCAGTACTTC
NA,many,TRBV2,TRBJ2-5,CASSERGMTGGQETQYF,TGTGCCAGCAGTGAAAGGGGGATGACCGGGGGGCAAGAGACCCAGTACTTC
NA,NA,TRBV19,TRBJ2-2,CASSRQITGELFF,TGTGCCAGTAGTCGACAGATAACCGGGGAGCTGTTTTTT
NA,few,TRBV29-1,TRBJ1-3,CSVAGGVGNTIYF,TGCAGCGTTGCGGGGGGCGTAGGAAACACCATATATTTT
NA,few,TRBV2,TRBJ2-7,CASTLQGLSSYEQYF,TGTGCCAGCACCCTCCAAGGGTTAAGCTCCTACGAGCAGTACTTC
TRBD2,NA,TRBV7-9,TRBJ2-7,CASSSAGRHEQYF,TGTGCCAGCAGCTCAGCGGGAAGACACGAGCAGTACTTC
NA,NA,TRBV29-1,TRBJ1-2,CSVEGQSYGYTF,TGCAGCGTTGAAGGGCAGAGCTATGGCTACACCTTC
NA,medium-sized,TRBV20-1,TRBJ2-7,CSARSIRDTNEQYF,TGCAGTGCTAGAAGCATTAGGGACACAAACGAGCAGTACTTC
NA,many,TRBV4-2,TRBJ2-7,CASSQDTRDLSSYEQYF,TGTGCCAGCAGCCAAGATACCCGGGACCTGAGCTCCTACGAGCAGTACTTC
NA,few,TRBV27,TRBJ2-7,CASRGGGQLSSYEQYF,TGTGCCAGCCGAGGGGGTGGGCAATTAAGCTCCTACGAGCAGTACTTC
TRBD2,NA,TRBV11-3,TRBJ2-1,CASSARTSVSNEQFF,TGTGCCAGCAGCGCCCGGACTAGCGTTAGCAATGAGCAGTTCTTC
NA,NA,TRBV7-3,TRBJ2-2,CASSPDSITGELFF,TGTGCCAGCAGTCCGGACAGTATCACCGGGGAGCTGTTTTTT
NA,NA,TRBV28,TRBJ2-1,CASKDPPISEQFF,TGTGCCAGCAAAGACCCCCCCATTAGTGAGCAGTTCTTC
TRBD2,NA,TRBV5-1,TRBJ2-3,CASSLALAGGPTDTQYF,TGCGCCAGCAGCTTGGCCCTAGCGGGGGGACCCACAGATACGCAGTATTTT
NA,NA,TRBV7-8,TRBJ1-5,CASSSLGFPGNQPQHF,TGTGCCAGCAGCTCCCTAGGGTTTCCTGGCAATCAGCCCCAGCATTTT
NA,many,TRBV3-1,TRBJ2-5,CASSQGVGDQETQYF,TGTGCCAGCAGCCAAGGGGTTGGGGATCAAGAGACCCAGTACTTC
NA,few,TRBV6-2/TRBV6-3,TRBJ2-7,CASSYSGATYEQYF,TGTGCCAGCAGTTACTCGGGAGCAACCTACGAGCAGTACTTC
NA,few,TRBV29-1,TRBJ2-1,CSVDGGNSFNYNEQFF,TGCAGCGTTGATGGTGGAAACAGTTTTAACTACAATGAGCAGTTCTTC
NA,few,TRBV7-2,TRBJ2-3,CASSFGLGTDTQYF,TGTGCCAGCAGCTTTGGATTAGGCACAGATACGCAGTATTTT
NA,NA,TRBV3-2,TRBJ2-5,CASSRPTQYF,TGTGCCAGCAGCCGCCCGACCCAGTACTTC
TRBD1,many,TRBV7-8,TRBJ2-1,CASSFGQGAVNEQFF,TGTGCCAGCAGCTTCGGACAGGGGGCTGTCAATGAGCAGTTCTTC
TRBD1,NA,TRBV5-1,TRBJ2-3,CAAPTTGAVSTDTQYF,TGCGCCGCACCGACAACAGGGGCCGTAAGCACAGATACGCAGTATTTT
TRBD2,many,TRBV27,TRBJ2-7,CASSLSLGGRAYEQYF,TGTGCCAGCAGTTTATCGTTAGGCGGGAGGGCTTACGAGCAGTACTTC
NA,many,TRBV3-1,TRBJ2-1,CASSQGQADNEQFF,TGTGCCAGCAGCCAAGGGCAGGCGGACAATGAGCAGTTCTTC
NA,few,TRBV5-5,TRBJ2-7,CASSLAEYAYEQYF,TGTGCCAGCAGCTTAGCAGAGTATGCCTACGAGCAGTACTTC
NA,many,TRBV12-3/TRBV12-4,TRBJ2-5,CASSIQETQYF,TGTGCCAGCAGTATACAAGAGACCCAGTACTTC
NA,few,TRBV20-1,TRBJ2-3,CSARDPPGAYSTDTQYF,TGCAGTGCTAGAGACCCCCCGGGGGCATATAGCACAGATACGCAGTATTTT
TRBD1,many,TRBV6-1,TRBJ1-6,CASRHGQARGLDSPLHF,TGTGCCAGCAGACATGGACAGGCTAGGGGTTTGGATTCACCCCTCCACTTT
NA,few,TRBV20-1,TRBJ2-7,CSARPRGSYEQYF,TGCAGTGCCAGACCTAGGGGCTCCTACGAGCAGTACTTC
TRBD2,few,TRBV20-1,TRBJ2-1,CSARDLAGGVYEQFF,TGCAGTGCTAGAGATCTAGCGGGAGGGGTCTATGAGCAGTTCTTC